This T cell receptor beta chain was sequenced in a study of T cell repertoires in cytomegalovirus infection. Points from the study as a whole: Cumulative public TCR beta family frequency identified CMV carriers with the relevant HLA.

TCRdb processed the reads anew with MiXCR; each CDR3 protein has one entry. The sample has 250,000 to 350,000 distinct CDR3 sequences; about 26% are singletons. Details on this clonotype: Its antigen is not identified.

CDR3 length: 13 residues. The germline V gene has CDR1 DFQATT and CDR2 SNEGSKA (reference sequence). V shed 5 bases and J shed 2 bases, with 12 bases lying between them. This TCR was recovered from a human donor in good health (CMV status not recorded). Some clones in this sample may be carry-over from other donors' samples. The chain uses TRBV20-1 and TRBJ2-5; D gene unclear. The sequenced sample was PBMCs. The CDR3 bases are TGCAGTGCTCCGGATTCATTTCAAGAGACCCAGTACTTC. Translating gives CSAPDSFQETQYF.